Below are 27 T cell receptor beta chains sequenced from a single sample in a study of STAT3 mutations in large granular lymphocyte leukemia. Whole-study results and caveats: Every T-cell large granular lymphocyte leukemia patient had at least one immunodominant TCR beta clonotype.

Using immunoSEQ multiplex PCR, the repertoire was profiled, and TCRdb retains in-frame clones only, with some absent. The repertoire consists of a few thousand clones, with approximately 55% occurring once and the leading ten covering approximately 78%. Their antigen targets remain unknown. Sequencing was performed on peripheral blood mononuclear cells. The receptor set was obtained from a man aged 55 to 70 with T-cell large granular lymphocyte leukemia. Some clones in this sample may be carry-over from other donors' samples.

This clone was seen a handful of times. The rearrangement links TRBV29-1 to TRBJ2-7; D is possibly TRBD1 (5 bases). Deletions cut 4 bases from V and 6 bases from J, with 13 bases between. The CDR3 runs 12 residues. CDR1 is SQVTM and CDR2 is ANQGSEA in the germline V gene. CDR3 region: CSVGQGSGEQYF. In DNA form, the CDR3 reads TGCAGCGTTGGGCAGGGATCGGGCGAGCAGTACTTC.

This chain's CDR3 is CASSEALPPGAQETQYF. DNA of the CDR3: TGTGCCAGCAGTGAAGCGCTTCCCCCCGGGGCCCAAGAGACCCAGTACTTC. The J gene is TRBJ2-5, the V gene TRBV2; D is tentatively TRBD1 or TRBD2 (5 bases each). Germline V gives CDR1 SNHLY, CDR2 FYNNEI. CDR3 length equals 17 residues. The ends were cut back, 0 bases at V and 1 base at J, with 15 bases in the middle.

The V gene is TRBV5-1, the J gene TRBJ1-1; the D gene is possibly TRBD1 (5 bases). There are 13 residues in the CDR3. Germline lookup yields CDR1 SGHRS and CDR2 YFSETQ. V shed 3 bases and J shed 5 bases, with 11 bases lying between them. CDR3 region: CASSYAGGTEAFF. CDR3 nucleotides: TGCGCCAGCAGCTATGCGGGGGGAACTGAAGCTTTCTTT.

This clone was detected once. J is TRBJ2-5 and V is TRBV6-5; the D gene is possibly TRBD2 (5 bases). With 2 bases removed from V and 1 base from J, the gap between germline ends came to 11 bases. CDR3 length: 15 amino acids. CDR1 MNHEY and CDR2 SVGAGI come from the germline V gene. CDR3 nucleotides: TGTGCCAGCAGTTACATAGGGAGTTTCCAAGAGACCCAGTACTTC. Amino acids: CASSYIGSFQETQYF.

This clone occurred a few times. The chain joins TRBV5-4 to TRBJ2-7, with D perhaps matching TRBD2 (6 bases). Looked up from germline, CDR1 is SGHNT and CDR2 is YYREEE (reference sequence). Trimming removed 0 bases at V and 1 base at J, with 8 bases between. This CDR3 has 14 residues. The DNA for the CDR3 is TGTGCCAGCAGCTTGGATGGGGGGTCCTACGAGCAGTACTTC. This sequence encodes CASSLDGGSYEQYF. Looking up the rest from reference TRBV5-4 and TRBJ2-7 gives the full variable domain: ETGVTQSPTHLIKTRGQQVTLRCSSQSGHNTVSWYQQALGQGPQFIFQYYREEENGRGNFPPRFSGLQFPNYSSELNVNALELDDSALYLCASSLDGGSYEQYFGPGTRLTVT.

The sample holds a few counts of this clone. V is TRBV5-1 and J is TRBJ2-7; D remains unclear. Germline V gives CDR1 SGHRS, CDR2 YFSETQ. The CDR3 runs to 14 residues. Trimming took 1 base from V and 3 from J, leaving 11 bases between them. The CDR3, as DNA: TGCGCCAGCAGCTTGACGGACGGTGACTACGAGCAGTACTTC. This codes for CASSLTDGDYEQYF.

The chain links TRBV5-4 to TRBJ2-3; 12 bases line up with TRBD2. CDR1 is SGHNT, CDR2 YYREEE, per germline (reference sequence). Losses at the gene ends were 4 bases for V and 2 bases for J; bases not matched to a gene: 14. The CDR3 is made up of 19 amino acids. CDR3 loop: CASSPSGSLAGGATDTQYF. Here the CDR3 DNA reads TGTGCCAGCAGCCCGAGCGGATCACTAGCGGGAGGCGCCACAGATACGCAGTATTTT.

There are a few counts of this clone. The chain is built from TRBV4-1 and TRBJ1-4; D gene uncertain. V lost 0 bases and J 4 bases, leaving 9 bases between the germline ends. Per germline, CDR1 MGHRA and CDR2 YSYEKL. The CDR3 spans 15 residues. CDR3 in DNA: TGCGCCAGCAGCCAAGAATCCGGAATTAATGAAAAACTGTTTTTT. It is translated as CASSQESGINEKLFF.

This clone showed up just a few times. The chain carries TRBV6-6 and TRBJ2-7; 7 bases agree with TRBD2. The CDR3 spans 13 residues. The V gene end was trimmed by 7 bases and the J gene end by 2 bases; junction bases not matched to a gene: 5. CDR1 and CDR2 from the germline V gene are MNHNY and SVGAGI (reference sequence). CDR3 sequence reads: CASIGGTTYEQYF. DNA of the CDR3: TGTGCCAGCATCGGGGGGACCACCTACGAGCAGTACTTC.

This clone turned up a few times. The J gene is TRBJ1-5, the V gene TRBV9; D unclear. Germline CDR1 reads SGDLS; CDR2 reads YYNGEE. This CDR3 contains 15 residues. V gave up 0 bases and J gave up 7 bases, with 14 bases separating them. This chain's CDR3 is CASSVDSAMGQPQHF. CDR3 DNA sequence: TGTGCCAGCAGCGTAGACTCGGCCATGGGGCAGCCCCAGCATTTT. Combining the CDR3 with reference TRBV9 and TRBJ1-5 gives the whole variable domain DSGVTQTPKHLITATGQRVTLRCSPRSGDLSVYWYQQSLDQGLQFLIQYYNGEERAKGNILERFSAQQFPDLHSELNLSSLELGDSALYFCASSVDSAMGQPQHFGDGTRLSIL.

The rearrangement uses TRBV30 and TRBJ1-6; TRBD1 is a possible D gene (5 bases). V gave up 5 bases and J gave up 5 bases, with 13 bases separating them. The germline gives CDR1 GTSNPN, CDR2 SVGIG (reference sequence). The CDR3 contains 14 residues. The DNA of the CDR3 is TGTGCCTGGGGGACGGAGGTCAATAATTCACCCCTCCACTTT. This codes for CAWGTEVNNSPLHF.

The J gene is TRBJ1-4, the V gene TRBV7-9; the D gene is possibly TRBD1 (5 bases). Germline CDR1 SEHNR, CDR2 FQNEAQ (reference sequence). The CDR3 covers 15 residues. Trimming took off 4 bases at V and 3 bases at J, with 12 bases between the two ends. For the CDR3, the DNA is TGTGCCAGCAGCTCCTACCGGGACCCTAATGAAAAACTGTTTTTT. Translation: CASSSYRDPNEKLFF. Full variable domain (outside the CDR3, taken from reference TRBV7-9 and TRBJ1-4): DTGVSQNPRHKITKRGQNVTFRCDPISEHNRLYWYRQTLGQGPEFLTYFQNEAQLEKSRLLSDRFSAERPKGSFSTLEIQRTEQGDSAMYLCASSSYRDPNEKLFFGSGTQLSVL.

This clone was detected only a few times. V gene TRBV5-1 combines with J gene TRBJ1-1; D ambiguous. CDR1 is SGHRS and CDR2 is YFSETQ in the germline V gene. V lost 0 bases and J 1 base, leaving 10 bases between the germline ends. The CDR3 runs 15 residues. The CDR3 DNA is TGCGCCAGCAGCTTGGCCTTAGAGAAGAACACTGAAGCTTTCTTT. This encodes CASSLALEKNTEAFF.

This clone was observed a few times. This chain joins TRBV6-5 and TRBJ1-1, with TRBD1 matching 8 bases. The J segment lost 1 base and the V segment lost 0 bases, leaving 4 bases of the junction unmatched. Germline CDR1 is MNHEY and CDR2 is SVGAGI. This CDR3 is 16 amino acids long. CDR3 nucleotides: TGTGCCAGCAGTTACTCGATCCAGGGGGCGAACACTGAAGCTTTCTTT. Residues: CASSYSIQGANTEAFF.

This clone turned up a few times. The chain couples TRBV5-4 to TRBJ2-5, with D possibly being TRBD2 (5 bases). The CDR3 is 11 residues long. Germline V gives CDR1 SGHNT, CDR2 YYREEE (reference sequence). The germline V and J ends were trimmed by 5 bases and 4 bases, with 6 bases remaining between them. The CDR3 DNA sequence: TGTGCCAGCAGACTAGGAGAGACCCAGTACTTC. Its protein product is CASRLGETQYF. Combining the CDR3 with reference TRBV5-4 and TRBJ2-5 gives the whole variable domain ETGVTQSPTHLIKTRGQQVTLRCSSQSGHNTVSWYQQALGQGPQFIFQYYREEENGRGNFPPRFSGLQFPNYSSELNVNALELDDSALYLCASRLGETQYFGPGTRLLVL.

The chain employs TRBV18 and TRBJ2-3, with no clear D. The CDR3 runs 17 residues. V lost 6 bases, J lost 0 bases, and 19 bases lay in between. Germline CDR1 and CDR2: KGHSH and LQKENI. Written as DNA, the CDR3 is TGTGCCAGCTCCCAGGTTTCTAGTGCTCCGAGCACAGATACGCAGTATTTT. Residues: CASSQVSSAPSTDTQYF.

The chain has TRBV5-1 and TRBJ2-7, with no clear D. This CDR3 has 12 amino acids. The germline V and J ends were trimmed by 0 bases and 10 bases, with 11 bases remaining between them. The germline gives CDR1 SGHRS, CDR2 YFSETQ. CDR3 bases: TGCGCCAGCAGCTTGGGTGGTCTCCCCCAGTACGTC. It translates to CASSLGGLPQYV.

The chain employs TRBV7-8 and TRBJ2-3; no firm D call. V was pared by 4 bases and J by 4 bases, with 9 bases between. This CDR3 is built from 13 residues. CDR1 is SGHVS and CDR2 is FQNEAQ in the germline V gene. The CDR3 sequence: CASSSQTADTQYF. The CDR3, as DNA: TGTGCCAGCAGCTCCCAGACTGCAGATACGCAGTATTTT. The full variable domain, with the rest looked up from reference TRBV7-8 and TRBJ2-3, is GAGVSQSPRYKVAKRGQDVALRCDPISGHVSLFWYQQALGQGPEFLTYFQNEAQLDKSGLPSDRFFAERPEGSVSTLKIQRTQQEDSAVYLCASSSQTADTQYFGPGTRLTVL.

Only a few counts were recorded for this clone. The chain has TRBV19 and TRBJ1-5; D unresolved. Trimming removed 1 base at V and 7 bases at J, with 11 bases between. This CDR3 comprises 14 residues. Germline CDR1 reads LNHDA; CDR2 reads SQIVND (reference sequence). DNA for the CDR3: TGTGCCAGTAGTATAGTCGGGGTTAGACAGCCCCAGCATTTT. Protein product: CASSIVGVRQPQHF.

This chain's CDR3 is CASQRQNNEKLFF. The CDR3 bases are TGTGCCAGCCAGAGACAGAATAATGAAAAACTGTTTTTT. This sequence joins TRBV18 and TRBJ1-4, with D possibly being TRBD1 (5 bases). CDR1 is KGHSH and CDR2 is LQKENI in the germline V gene. The ends were cut back, 8 bases at V and 4 bases at J, with 11 bases in the middle. The CDR3 runs to 13 residues.

The chain has TRBV30 and TRBJ2-5, with no clear D. The germline CDR1 and CDR2 sequences are GTSNPN and SVGIG (reference sequence). This CDR3 contains 13 residues. V was cut by 3 bases and J by 5 bases, with 13 bases left in between. The CDR3 here is CAWRSAYRETQYF. The DNA for the CDR3 is TGTGCCTGGAGGTCCGCTTATCGGGAGACCCAGTACTTC.

The chain combines TRBV7-9 with TRBJ2-3, with 7 bases lining up with TRBD2. The germline V gene encodes CDR1 SEHNR and CDR2 FQNEAQ (reference sequence). There are 14 residues in the CDR3. J lost 1 base, V lost 5 bases, and 3 bases had no gene match. The CDR3 nucleotides are TGTGCCAGCAGCCGGGAGGAAGGCACAGATACGCAGTATTTT. Residues: CASSREEGTDTQYF. Using reference TRBV7-9 and TRBJ2-3 for the parts outside the CDR3, the full variable domain is DTGVSQNPRHKITKRGQNVTFRCDPISEHNRLYWYRQTLGQGPEFLTYFQNEAQLEKSRLLSDRFSAERPKGSFSTLEIQRTEQGDSAMYLCASSREEGTDTQYFGPGTRLTVL.

The V call is TRBV30, the J call TRBJ1-2, with TRBD1 as a possible D gene (6 bases). The CDR3 contains 12 residues. V was clipped by 1 base and J by 10 bases, with 13 bases between them. Germline CDR1 reads GTSNPN; CDR2 reads SVGIG (reference sequence). The CDR3 nucleotides read TGTGCCTGGAGTGACAGGGAAGCGGCCTACACCTTC. It specifies CAWSDREAAYTF.

The genes are TRBV5-6 and TRBJ2-5; 9 nucleotides agree with TRBD1. The ends lost 2 bases at V and 4 bases at J; junction bases unmatched: 6. Germline V gene sequence: CDR1 SGHDT, CDR2 YYEEEE. CDR3 size: 15 residues. This CDR3 is CASSFVTGGLETQYF. DNA for the CDR3: TGTGCCAGCAGCTTCGTAACAGGGGGCCTAGAGACCCAGTACTTC.

The chain recombines TRBV7-9 with TRBJ1-2, with 8 bases identical to TRBD1. This CDR3 contains 13 residues. Germline CDR1 is SEHNR and CDR2 is FQNEAQ (reference sequence). With 3 bases clipped from V and 4 bases from J, the junction kept 1 base outside the gene matches. The CDR3 spells CASSFGQGYGYTF. CDR3 in DNA: TGTGCCAGCAGCTTCGGACAGGGCTATGGCTACACCTTC.

The chain has TRBV27 and TRBJ1-6; D is ambiguous. The CDR3 has 14 amino acids. The V gene's germline CDR1 is MNHEY and CDR2 SMNVEV (reference sequence). The ends were cut back, 8 bases at V and 0 bases at J, with 8 bases in the middle. CDR3 protein: CASGISSYNSPLHF. The CDR3 bases are TGTGCCAGCGGCATTAGCTCCTATAATTCACCCCTCCACTTT.

This clone was seen a handful of times. J is TRBJ1-4 and V is TRBV2; D unclear. The CDR3 sequence is 10 residues long. V shed 3 bases and J shed 7 bases, with 0 bases lying between them. The germline gives CDR1 SNHLY, CDR2 FYNNEI. CDR3 sequence reads: CASSDEKLFF. Here the CDR3 DNA reads TGTGCCAGCAGTGATGAAAAACTGTTTTTT. The full variable domain, completed using reference TRBV2 and TRBJ1-4, is EPEVTQTPSHQVTQMGQEVILRCVPISNHLYFYWYRQILGQKVEFLVSFYNNEISEKSEIFDDQFSVERPDGSNFTLKIRSTKLEDSAMYFCASSDEKLFFGSGTQLSVL.